This TCR beta chain emerged from a study of CD8 T cells in Susac syndrome. The RNA input was roughly 0.45 to 1 ug, and it was reverse transcribed with random hexamers. TCRdb reprocessed the immunoSEQ multiplex PCR reads via MiXCR and lists one record per CDR3 protein. The sample consists of under 150,000 distinct CDR3 sequences, roughly 76% of them appearing once. CD8+ and CD4+ T cells taken from blood had their TCR beta sequenced. The CD8+ and CD4+ T cells were isolated magnetically using a negative isolation approach, whereas the TEMRA cells were enriched by FACS. The CDR3 runs 16 residues. Sequenced: CD8+ T cells from PBMCs. The TCR originated in a human donor with multiple sclerosis. The V gene is TRBV21-1, the J gene TRBJ2-1. TRBV21-1 corresponds to a pseudogene. CDR3 loop: CASSKRWKKKPNEQFF. CDR3 nucleotide sequence: TGTGCCAGCAGCAAAAGGTGGAAAAAAAAACCGAATGAGCAGTTCTTC.